The 26 T cell receptor beta chains in this list originate from one sample, sequenced in a study of T-cell reconstitution after alpha-beta-depleted transplantation in children. Unique molecular identifiers featured in how the TCRbeta library was prepared. TCRdb ran MiXCR on the PCR reads and lists one entry per CDR3 protein. The sample contains a few hundred thousand distinct CDR3 sequences, roughly a tenth of which appear only once. The sample here was PBMCs from the stem cell graft donor, taken from the stem cell graft. The source is a human donor who donated a stem cell graft to a child with SCID.

This clonotype was observed a few times. The gene calls are TRBV11-2 and TRBJ2-5; D may match TRBD1 or TRBD2 (5 bases each). The CDR3 is made up of 13 amino acids. The V gene's germline CDR1 is SGHAT and CDR2 FQNNGV. Trimming removed 3 bases at V and 4 bases at J, with 9 bases between. CDR3 bases: TGTGCCAGCAGCTTTGGGGACCGAGAGACCCAGTACTTC. Its translation: CASSFGDRETQYF.

This clonotype was counted ten times or more. The gene calls are TRBV5-1 and TRBJ1-1, with 9 bases fitting TRBD1. The junction had 10 bases not matched to a gene; V was cut back by 8 bases and J by 2 bases. The germline V gene has CDR1 SGHRS and CDR2 YFSETQ. This CDR3 comprises 15 residues. CDR3 in amino acids: CASSGQGGFNTEAFF. The CDR3 DNA is TGCGCCAGTTCGGGACAGGGAGGCTTTAACACTGAAGCTTTCTTT.

In this sample, this clonotype turned up many times. The rearrangement links TRBV7-2 to TRBJ1-5, with TRBD1 as a possible D gene (6 bases). CDR3 size: 15 residues. Germline values: CDR1 SGHTA, CDR2 FQGNSA. Trimming removed 1 base at V and 2 bases at J, with 9 bases between. CDR3 residues: CASSLEAGGNQPQHF. Here the CDR3 DNA reads TGTGCCAGCAGCTTAGAGGCAGGGGGCAATCAGCCCCAGCATTTT.

This clonotype has ten or more counts. The chain employs TRBV20-1 and TRBJ2-1; 9 bases are shared with TRBD2. The CDR3 spans 15 residues. V lost 0 bases to trimming and J lost 8 bases; unmatched junction nucleotides: 8. CDR1 DFQATT and CDR2 SNEGSKA come from the germline V gene (reference sequence). The chain's CDR3 is CSARDPAGGPYEQFF. The CDR3 region has the DNA TGCAGTGCTAGAGATCCTGCGGGGGGGCCGTATGAGCAGTTCTTC.

This clonotype has a handful of counts. This rearrangement joins TRBV30 to TRBJ2-3; D possibly corresponds to TRBD1 (6 bases). From germline, CDR1 is GTSNPN and CDR2 SVGIG (reference sequence). V was shortened by 2 bases and J by 2 bases, with 11 bases between the two germline ends. There are 14 residues in the CDR3. CDR3 nucleotides: TGTGCCTGGAGTCCAGGGGCGCACACAGATACGCAGTATTTT. Translation: CAWSPGAHTDTQYF.

This clonotype was observed at least ten times. This sequence joins TRBV29-1 and TRBJ2-1; 14 bases line up with TRBD2. This CDR3 is built from 16 residues. Trimming at V came to 4 bases and at J to 4 bases, leaving 6 bases not matched to a gene. Germline V gives CDR1 SQVTM, CDR2 ANQGSEA. The CDR3 protein is CSVGGLAGGSYNEQFF. The CDR3 bases are TGCAGCGTTGGAGGACTAGCGGGGGGCAGTTACAATGAGCAGTTCTTC.

This clonotype was counted only a few times. The V gene is TRBV5-1, the J gene TRBJ1-5, with D possibly being TRBD1 (6 bases). Germline CDR1 is SGHRS and CDR2 is YFSETQ. Trimming stripped 0 bases from V and 5 bases from J, with 12 bases between. The CDR3 loop spans 15 amino acids. CDR3 sequence reads: CASSLGQGLDQPQHF. CDR3 DNA: TGCGCCAGCAGCTTGGGGCAGGGGCTCGATCAGCCCCAGCATTTT.

This clonotype has at least ten counts. The V and J genes are TRBV18 and TRBJ1-1; D is possibly TRBD1 (6 bases). V gave up 4 bases and J gave up 4 bases, with 10 bases separating them. The CDR3 is made up of 13 amino acids. Germline V gene data show CDR1 as KGHSH and CDR2 as LQKENI. In DNA form, the CDR3 reads TGTGCCAGCTCACAGGGGGTGATCACTGAAGCTTTCTTT. This gives the protein CASSQGVITEAFF.

This clonotype was detected ten times or more. This rearrangement joins TRBV12-3 or TRBV12-4 to TRBJ1-4, with D unclear. V was shortened by 4 bases and J by 8 bases, with 20 bases between the two germline ends. The CDR3 covers 16 residues. The CDR3: CASSSNGPPEVEKLFF. In DNA, the CDR3 is TGTGCCAGCAGTTCCAACGGGCCCCCAGAAGTCGAAAAACTGTTTTTT.

This clonotype was seen repeatedly, ten times or more. The chain recombines TRBV2 with TRBJ1-6, with 9 bases lining up with TRBD1. Germline CDR1 reads SNHLY; CDR2 reads FYNNEI. CDR3 length: 18 residues. V was clipped by 5 bases and J by 9 bases; unmatched bases: 17. The CDR3 is CASSSGTGSKLSGSPLHF. The CDR3 nucleotides are TGTGCCAGCAGTTCCGGGACAGGGTCGAAGTTGTCTGGTTCACCCCTCCACTTT.

This clonotype was seen at least ten times. The genes are TRBV4-1 and TRBJ2-1; D is perhaps TRBD2 (5 bases). The germline V gene encodes CDR1 MGHRA and CDR2 YSYEKL. Trimming took 0 bases from V and 3 from J, leaving 9 bases between them. This CDR3 spans 15 amino acids. CDR3 residues: CASSQDTGYYNEQFF. The CDR3 coding sequence is TGCGCCAGCAGCCAAGATACGGGATACTACAATGAGCAGTTCTTC.

Many counts were recorded for this clonotype. The chain uses TRBV7-9 and TRBJ2-3; tentative D call: TRBD2 (6 bases). V was clipped by 5 bases and J by 4 bases, with 19 bases between them. Germline V CDR1 and CDR2: SEHNR, FQNEAQ (reference sequence). CDR3 size: 16 residues. In nucleotides, the CDR3 is TGTGCCAGCAGCCCCCCAGGAGGGGCGAAGGCAGATACGCAGTATTTT. Translation: CASSPPGGAKADTQYF.

The table lists this clonotype with a few counts. The chain recombines TRBV12-3 or TRBV12-4 with TRBJ1-2; maybe TRBD1 (6 bases). CDR3 length equals 13 residues. V was trimmed by 6 bases and J by 8 bases, leaving 16 bases between them. The CDR3 region is CASSPFPGDGYTF. Written as DNA, the CDR3 is TGTGCCAGCAGCCCCTTCCCAGGGGACGGCTACACCTTC.

In its sample, this clonotype was seen many times. The chain carries TRBV5-6 and TRBJ1-1; tentatively, D is TRBD1 (5 bases). The CDR3 extends over 15 amino acids. Germline lookup yields CDR1 SGHDT and CDR2 YYEEEE. The germline V and J ends were trimmed by 4 bases and 3 bases, with 16 bases remaining between them. The CDR3 nucleotides are TGTGCCAGCAGCCCCCTTGGGGGGGGTCACACTGAAGCTTTCTTT. This gives the protein CASSPLGGGHTEAFF.

Many counts were recorded for this clonotype. The V gene is TRBV5-1, the J gene TRBJ2-5; 7 bases fit TRBD2. This CDR3 contains 16 residues. Trimming took 4 bases from V and 2 from J; bases not matched to a gene: 11. The germline V gene encodes CDR1 SGHRS and CDR2 YFSETQ. The CDR3 is CASSPGGSITQETQYF. CDR3 sequence (DNA): TGCGCCAGCAGCCCGGGAGGATCTATAACTCAAGAGACCCAGTACTTC.

The J gene is TRBJ2-3, the V gene TRBV11-2; the D gene could be TRBD1 or TRBD2 (6 bases each). The V end lost 4 bases, the J end lost 7 bases, and 18 bases lay between the germline ends. Germline V lookup: CDR1 SGHAT, CDR2 FQNNGV. The CDR3 is 15 residues long. The CDR3 coding sequence is TGTGCCAGCAGCTCGAATGAGGGGGAGGCTTATACGCAGTATTTT. Encoded protein: CASSSNEGEAYTQYF.

This sequence joins TRBV19 and TRBJ1-1; D gene uncertain. Germline V gene lookup returns CDR1 LNHDA and CDR2 SQIVND (reference sequence). Trimming shortened V by 9 bases and J by 5 bases, and 16 bases separated the two germline ends. This CDR3 has 13 amino acids. The CDR3 spells CASLPAGRTEAFF. In nucleotides, the CDR3 is TGTGCCAGCCTACCTGCCGGGCGGACTGAAGCTTTCTTT.

This clonotype was seen ten or more times. This rearrangement joins TRBV7-2 to TRBJ1-6; tentatively, D is TRBD1 (5 bases). Germline-derived CDR1 and CDR2 are SGHTA and FQGNSA. V was clipped by 3 bases and J by 6 bases, with 9 bases between them. The CDR3 runs 14 residues. The CDR3 sequence is CASSFSGPNSPLHF. The CDR3 nucleotides are TGTGCCAGCAGCTTTTCGGGGCCTAATTCACCCCTCCACTTT.

Many counts were recorded for this clonotype. V and J are TRBV20-1 and TRBJ2-3; 8 nucleotides match TRBD2. The V and J ends lost 5 bases and 2 bases, in that order; junction bases with no gene match: 9. This CDR3 is built from 15 residues. Germline CDR1 reads DFQATT; CDR2 reads SNEGSKA (reference sequence). The CDR3 protein is CSAPLVAGYTDTQYF. For the CDR3, the DNA is TGCAGTGCTCCCCTAGTAGCGGGATACACAGATACGCAGTATTTT.

This clonotype was recorded at least ten times. The chain links TRBV5-1 to TRBJ1-2; 12 bases match TRBD1. The length of the CDR3 is 16 residues. Germline V CDR1 and CDR2: SGHRS, YFSETQ. The ends lost 5 bases at V and 6 bases at J; junction bases unmatched: 11. The CDR3 here is CASRAGTGGASHGYTF. CDR3 nucleotide sequence: TGCGCCAGCAGAGCCGGGACAGGGGGCGCTTCTCATGGCTACACCTTC.

Many counts were recorded for this clonotype. This chain connects TRBV2 to TRBJ2-7; D is unresolved. The V gene's germline CDR1 is SNHLY and CDR2 FYNNEI. This CDR3 comprises 13 residues. Trimming stripped 5 bases from V and 1 base from J, with 9 bases between. The CDR3, as DNA: TGTGCCAGCAGTAGAGACCTGTCCTACGAGCAGTACTTC. Residues: CASSRDLSYEQYF.

This clonotype has at least ten counts. The chain combines TRBV28 with TRBJ2-3, with a weak D call TRBD1 (5 bases). The CDR3 is made up of 13 amino acids. The germline V gene encodes CDR1 MDHEN and CDR2 SYDVKM. The V end lost 6 bases, the J end lost 3 bases, and 10 bases lay between the germline ends. The DNA of the CDR3 is TGTGCCAGCAGACGGAAGGGGACAGATACGCAGTATTTT. It encodes CASRRKGTDTQYF.

This clonotype was counted ten times or more. The gene calls are TRBV6-2 or TRBV6-3 and TRBJ2-7, with D hard to call. The CDR3 spans 12 residues. The germline V gene encodes CDR1 MNHEY and CDR2 SVGEGT. The V end lost 2 bases, the J end lost 2 bases, and 4 bases lay between the germline ends. Here the CDR3 reads CASSYATYEQYF. In DNA, the CDR3 is TGTGCCAGCAGTTACGCGACCTACGAGCAGTACTTC.

This clonotype was seen repeatedly, ten times or more. The chain couples TRBV7-2 to TRBJ1-1; the match to TRBD1 covers 9 bases. The trim removed 5 bases at V and 2 bases at J, leaving 3 bases unmatched. The length of the CDR3 is 14 residues. In germline, CDR1 is SGHTA, CDR2 FQGNSA. Written as DNA, the CDR3 is TGTGCCAGCAGCAACACAGGGGGCAACACTGAAGCTTTCTTT. Its protein is CASSNTGGNTEAFF.

At least ten counts were recorded for this clonotype. The chain's CDR3 is CASSPHYTGELFF. CDR3 DNA sequence: TGTGCCAGCAGCCCACACTACACCGGGGAGCTGTTTTTT. The chain combines TRBV7-2 with TRBJ2-2, with D unclear. The CDR3 sequence is 13 residues long. Germline CDR1 reads SGHTA; CDR2 reads FQGNSA. V was shortened by 5 bases and J by 3 bases, with 7 bases between the two germline ends.

This clonotype was found a few times. V is TRBV12-3 or TRBV12-4 and J is TRBJ2-5, with TRBD2 matching 11 bases. CDR3 length: 16 residues. The V and J ends lost 4 bases and 0 bases, in that order; junction bases with no gene match: 4. The CDR3 protein is CASSSTSGAHQETQYF. Here the CDR3 DNA reads TGTGCCAGCAGTTCGACTAGCGGGGCTCACCAAGAGACCCAGTACTTC.